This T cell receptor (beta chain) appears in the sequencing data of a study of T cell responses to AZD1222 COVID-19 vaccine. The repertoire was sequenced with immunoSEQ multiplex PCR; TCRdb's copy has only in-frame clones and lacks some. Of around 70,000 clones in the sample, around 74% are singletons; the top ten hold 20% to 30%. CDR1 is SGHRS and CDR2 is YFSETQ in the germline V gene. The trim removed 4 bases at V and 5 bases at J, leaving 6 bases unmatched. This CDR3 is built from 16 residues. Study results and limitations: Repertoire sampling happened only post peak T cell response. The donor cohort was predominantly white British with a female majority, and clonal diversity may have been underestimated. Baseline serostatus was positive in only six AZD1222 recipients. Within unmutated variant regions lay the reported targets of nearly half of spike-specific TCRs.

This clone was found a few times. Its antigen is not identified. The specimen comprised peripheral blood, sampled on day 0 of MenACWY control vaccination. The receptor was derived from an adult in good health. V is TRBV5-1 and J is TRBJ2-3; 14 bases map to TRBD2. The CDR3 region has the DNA TGCGCCAGCAGCCTGGGACTAGCGGGAGCGGGAGATACGCAGTATTTT. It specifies CASSLGLAGAGDTQYF. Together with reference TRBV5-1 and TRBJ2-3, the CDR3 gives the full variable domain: KAGVTQTPRYLIKTRGQQVTLSCSPISGHRSVSWYQQTPGQGLQFLFEYFSETQRNKGNFPGRFSGRQFSNSRSEMNVSTLELGDSALYLCASSLGLAGAGDTQYFGPGTRLTVL.